Detailed here is one T cell receptor beta chain. Its antigen is not identified. The same CDR3 also results from other DNA sequences found in this sample. CD45RO-negative, CCR7-positively selected cells formed the naive CD8 fraction, excluding terminally differentiated effector memory CD45RA+ cells. The data are from a study of shared clonotypes between healthy human individuals. As for the study in general: CD4 naive and memory got three plates each, CD8 naive two, CD8 memory one. Overall study results and limits: Roughly 5% of naive CD4 clonotypes were shared across a few donors.

Germline assignment: CDR1 SGHNT and CDR2 YENEEA. The CDR3 sequence is 15 residues long. Trimming cost V 1 base and J 3 bases; bases outside gene matches: 3. Repertoires were generated with immunoSEQ multiplex PCR, while TCRdb's copy carries only in-frame clones and drops some. The table has around 1.9 million clones, 90% to 95% seen once. This sequence originates from a man aged 18 to 30 in good health. Some clones in this sample may be carry-over from other donors' samples. Sequencing was done on a sample of naive CD8+ T cells from PBMCs. This chain connects TRBV11-3 to TRBJ2-1; 7 nucleotides agree with TRBD1. CDR3 nucleotides: TGTGCCAGCAGCTTAGTAGCAGGGGGCTACAATGAGCAGTTCTTC. Its translation: CASSLVAGGYNEQFF.